The source of this T cell receptor beta chain is a study of blood T cell repertoires in COVID-19. TCRdb's copy holds only in-frame clones and misses some; the assay was immunoSEQ multiplex PCR. In the table there are more than 300,000 clones, roughly 82% of which are singletons. The germline V gene encodes CDR1 MNHEY and CDR2 SVGEGT. The CDR3 spans 16 residues. V lost 1 base, J lost 4 bases, and 4 bases stayed unmatched. The sample taken for sequencing was peripheral blood. The rearrangement links TRBV6-2 or TRBV6-3 to TRBJ2-2, with 9 bases fitting TRBD2. The origin of this receptor is a woman aged 50 to 65 with acute or convalescent COVID-19. CDR3 DNA: TGTGCCAGCAGTTACTGGTTTAGCGGGGGCACCGGGGAGCTGTTTTTT. It encodes CASSYWFSGGTGELFF.